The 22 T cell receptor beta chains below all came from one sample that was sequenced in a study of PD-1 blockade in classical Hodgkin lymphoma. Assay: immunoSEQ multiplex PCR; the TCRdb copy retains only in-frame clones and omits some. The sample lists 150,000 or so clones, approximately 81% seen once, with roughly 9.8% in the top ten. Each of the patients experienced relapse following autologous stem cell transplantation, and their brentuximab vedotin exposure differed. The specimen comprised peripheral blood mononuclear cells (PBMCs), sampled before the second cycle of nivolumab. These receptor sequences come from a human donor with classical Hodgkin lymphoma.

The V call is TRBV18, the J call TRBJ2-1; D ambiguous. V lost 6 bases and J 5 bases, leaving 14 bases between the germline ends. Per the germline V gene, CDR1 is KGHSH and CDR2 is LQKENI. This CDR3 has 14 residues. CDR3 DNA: TGTGCCAGCTCTCCCTTTTTGTTAGACAATGAGCAGTTCTTC. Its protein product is CASSPFLLDNEQFF.

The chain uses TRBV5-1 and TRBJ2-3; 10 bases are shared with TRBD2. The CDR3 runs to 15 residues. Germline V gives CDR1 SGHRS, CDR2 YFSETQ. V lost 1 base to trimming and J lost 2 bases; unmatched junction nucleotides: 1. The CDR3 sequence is CASSLTSGVTDTQYF. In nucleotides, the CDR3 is TGCGCCAGCAGCTTGACTAGCGGGGTCACAGATACGCAGTATTTT.

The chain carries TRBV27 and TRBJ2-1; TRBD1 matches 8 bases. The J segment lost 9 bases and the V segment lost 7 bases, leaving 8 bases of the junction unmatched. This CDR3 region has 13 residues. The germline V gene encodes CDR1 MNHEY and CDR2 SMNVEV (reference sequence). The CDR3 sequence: CASKGAGGLEQFF. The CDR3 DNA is TGTGCCAGCAAGGGGGCAGGGGGCCTTGAGCAGTTCTTC.

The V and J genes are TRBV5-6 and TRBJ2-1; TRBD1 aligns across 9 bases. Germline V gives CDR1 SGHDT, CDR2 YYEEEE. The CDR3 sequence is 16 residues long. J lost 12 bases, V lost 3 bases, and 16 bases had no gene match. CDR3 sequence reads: CASSWGGTGTLLGQFF. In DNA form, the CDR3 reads TGTGCCAGCAGCTGGGGAGGGACAGGGACGCTTTTAGGGCAGTTCTTC.

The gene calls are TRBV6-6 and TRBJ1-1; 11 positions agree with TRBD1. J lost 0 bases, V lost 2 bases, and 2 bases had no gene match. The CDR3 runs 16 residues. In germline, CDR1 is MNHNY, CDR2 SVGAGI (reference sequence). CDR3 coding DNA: TGTGCCAGCAGTTACGGACAGGGGGCGTTGAACACTGAAGCTTTCTTT. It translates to CASSYGQGALNTEAFF.

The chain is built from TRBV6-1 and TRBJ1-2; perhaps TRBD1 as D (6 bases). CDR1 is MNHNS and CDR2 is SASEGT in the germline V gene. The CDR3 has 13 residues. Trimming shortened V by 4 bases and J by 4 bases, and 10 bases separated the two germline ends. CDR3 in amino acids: CASSARGGYGYTF. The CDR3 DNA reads TGTGCCAGCAGTGCCAGGGGCGGCTATGGCTACACCTTC.

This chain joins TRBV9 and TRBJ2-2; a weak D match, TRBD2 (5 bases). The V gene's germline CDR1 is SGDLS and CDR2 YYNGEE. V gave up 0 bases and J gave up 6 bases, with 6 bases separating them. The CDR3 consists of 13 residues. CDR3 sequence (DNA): TGTGCCAGCAGCGTAGAGAGGGCCGGGGAGCTGTTTTTT. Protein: CASSVERAGELFF.

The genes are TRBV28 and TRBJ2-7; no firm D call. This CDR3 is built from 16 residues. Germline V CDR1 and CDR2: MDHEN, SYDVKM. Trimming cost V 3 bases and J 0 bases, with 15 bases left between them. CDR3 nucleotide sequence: TGTGCCAGCAGTTTTTCACAGACTGTAAGCTCCTACGAGCAGTACTTC. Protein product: CASSFSQTVSSYEQYF.

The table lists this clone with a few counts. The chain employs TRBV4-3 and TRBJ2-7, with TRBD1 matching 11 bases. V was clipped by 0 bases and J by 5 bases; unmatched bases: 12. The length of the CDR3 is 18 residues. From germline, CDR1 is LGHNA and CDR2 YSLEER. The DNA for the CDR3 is TGCGCCAGCAGCCAAGATACGGGGGGGACAGGGGGTTTGAACGAGCAGTACTTC. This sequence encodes CASSQDTGGTGGLNEQYF.

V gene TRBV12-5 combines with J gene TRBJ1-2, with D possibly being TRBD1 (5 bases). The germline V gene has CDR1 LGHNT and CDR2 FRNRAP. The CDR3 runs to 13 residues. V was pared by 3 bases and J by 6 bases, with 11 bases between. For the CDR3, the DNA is TGTGCTAGTGGTTTTACAGGTTTAAATGGCTACACCTTC. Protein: CASGFTGLNGYTF.

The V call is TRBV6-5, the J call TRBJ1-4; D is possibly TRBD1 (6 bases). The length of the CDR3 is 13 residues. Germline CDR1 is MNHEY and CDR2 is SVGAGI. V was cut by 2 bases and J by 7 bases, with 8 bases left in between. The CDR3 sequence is CASSYGGGEKLFF. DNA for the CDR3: TGTGCCAGCAGTTACGGGGGCGGTGAAAAACTGTTTTTT.

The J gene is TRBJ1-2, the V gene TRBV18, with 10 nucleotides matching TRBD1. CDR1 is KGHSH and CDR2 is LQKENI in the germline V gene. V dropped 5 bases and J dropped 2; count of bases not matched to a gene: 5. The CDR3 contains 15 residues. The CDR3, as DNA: TGTGCCAGCTCATTTGCGACAGGGGGCAACTATGGCTACACCTTC. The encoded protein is CASSFATGGNYGYTF.

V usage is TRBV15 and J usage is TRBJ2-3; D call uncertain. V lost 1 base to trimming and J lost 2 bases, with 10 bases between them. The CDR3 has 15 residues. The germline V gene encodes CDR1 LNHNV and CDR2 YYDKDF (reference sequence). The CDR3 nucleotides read TGTGCCACCAGCAGAGGGGCCGGTCTCACAGATACGCAGTATTTT. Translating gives CATSRGAGLTDTQYF.

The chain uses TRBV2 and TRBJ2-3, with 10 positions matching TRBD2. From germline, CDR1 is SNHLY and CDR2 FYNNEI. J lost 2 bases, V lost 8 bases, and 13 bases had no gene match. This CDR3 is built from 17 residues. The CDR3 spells CASHPPLAGDFTDTQYF. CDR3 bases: TGTGCCAGCCACCCCCCTCTAGCGGGGGACTTCACAGATACGCAGTATTTT.

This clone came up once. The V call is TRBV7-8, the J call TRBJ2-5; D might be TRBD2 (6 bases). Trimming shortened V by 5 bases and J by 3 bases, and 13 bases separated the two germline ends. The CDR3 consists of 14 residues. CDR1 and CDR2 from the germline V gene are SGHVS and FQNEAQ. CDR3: CASSPGSWEETQYF. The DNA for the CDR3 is TGTGCCAGCAGCCCCGGGAGTTGGGAAGAGACCCAGTACTTC. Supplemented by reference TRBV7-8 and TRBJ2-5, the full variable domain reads GAGVSQSPRYKVAKRGQDVALRCDPISGHVSLFWYQQALGQGPEFLTYFQNEAQLDKSGLPSDRFFAERPEGSVSTLKIQRTQQEDSAVYLCASSPGSWEETQYFGPGTRLLVL.

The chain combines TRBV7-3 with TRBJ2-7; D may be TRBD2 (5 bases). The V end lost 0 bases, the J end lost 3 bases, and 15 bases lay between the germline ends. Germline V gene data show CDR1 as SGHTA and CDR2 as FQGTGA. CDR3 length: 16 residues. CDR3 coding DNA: TGTGCCAGCAGCTTAACGGCCACTAGTTATGGCTACGAGCAGTACTTC. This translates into CASSLTATSYGYEQYF.

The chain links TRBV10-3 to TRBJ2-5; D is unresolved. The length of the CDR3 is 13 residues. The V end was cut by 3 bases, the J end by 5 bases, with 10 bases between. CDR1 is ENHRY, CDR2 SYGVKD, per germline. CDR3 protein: CAISDMWSETQYF. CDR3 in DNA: TGTGCCATCAGTGATATGTGGTCTGAGACCCAGTACTTC.

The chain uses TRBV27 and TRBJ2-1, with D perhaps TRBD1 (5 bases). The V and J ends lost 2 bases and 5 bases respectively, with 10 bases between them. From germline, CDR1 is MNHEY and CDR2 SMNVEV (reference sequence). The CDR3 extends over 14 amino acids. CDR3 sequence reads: CASSLDRLDNEQFF. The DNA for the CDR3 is TGTGCCAGCAGTTTAGACAGATTGGACAATGAGCAGTTCTTC.

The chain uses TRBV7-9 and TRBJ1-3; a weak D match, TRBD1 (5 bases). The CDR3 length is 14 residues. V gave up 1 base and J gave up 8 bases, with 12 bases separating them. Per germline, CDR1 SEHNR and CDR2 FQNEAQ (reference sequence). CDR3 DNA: TGTGCCAGCAGCTTAGTCTGGGGCGGGGACACCATATATTTT. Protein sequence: CASSLVWGGDTIYF. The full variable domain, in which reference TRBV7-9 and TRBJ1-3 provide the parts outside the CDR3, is DTGVSQNPRHKITKRGQNVTFRCDPISEHNRLYWYRQTLGQGPEFLTYFQNEAQLEKSRLLSDRFSAERPKGSFSTLEIQRTEQGDSAMYLCASSLVWGGDTIYFGEGSWLTVV.

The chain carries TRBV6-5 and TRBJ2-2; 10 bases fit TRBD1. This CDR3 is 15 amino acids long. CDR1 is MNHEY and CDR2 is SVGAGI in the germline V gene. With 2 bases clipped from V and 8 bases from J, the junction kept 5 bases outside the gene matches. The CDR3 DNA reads TGTGCCAGCAGTTACGAGGGACAGGGGTTGGGGGAGCTGTTTTTT. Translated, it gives CASSYEGQGLGELFF.

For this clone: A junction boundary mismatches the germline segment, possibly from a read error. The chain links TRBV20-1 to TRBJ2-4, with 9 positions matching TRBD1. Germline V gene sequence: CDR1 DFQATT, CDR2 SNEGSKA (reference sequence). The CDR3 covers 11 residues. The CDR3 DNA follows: TGCAGTGCTAGAAGCCGGGACAGGGCATGGTTC. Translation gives CSARSRDRAWF.

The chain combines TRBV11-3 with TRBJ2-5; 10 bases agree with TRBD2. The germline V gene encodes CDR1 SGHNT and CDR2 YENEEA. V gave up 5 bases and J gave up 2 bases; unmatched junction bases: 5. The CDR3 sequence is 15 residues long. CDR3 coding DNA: TGTGCCAGCAGCATCGGACTAGCGGCACAAGAGACCCAGTACTTC. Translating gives CASSIGLAAQETQYF.